Listed here are 32 T cell receptor beta chains from one sample, sequenced in a study of blood T cells in healthy people across ages. Primers used in a second PCR of about 6 to 11 cycles were a sample-barcoded 5' primer and a J-beta primer mix. TCRdb independently ran MiXCR on the 5' RACE reads; one entry per CDR3 protein. Among 730,000 or so distinct CDR3 sequences listed, less than 45% were seen once. Sequenced material: blood. These receptors came from an elderly man in good health.

The J gene is TRBJ1-1, the V gene TRBV4-3; D gene unclear. Per the germline V gene, CDR1 is LGHNA and CDR2 is YSLEER. This CDR3 has 15 residues. Trimming shortened V by 1 base and J by 1 base, and 10 bases separated the two germline ends. CDR3 loop: CASSQGPRGNTEAFF. The CDR3 coding sequence is TGCGCCAGCAGCCAAGGGCCTCGGGGGAACACTGAAGCTTTCTTT.

CDR3 DNA: TGTGCCAGCAGTTACTCGATTCTAGCGGGAGCAGATACGCAGTATTTT. Amino acid sequence: CASSYSILAGADTQYF. This chain uses TRBV6-2 or TRBV6-3 with TRBJ2-3, with TRBD2 identical over 10 bases. Looked up from germline, CDR1 is MNHEY and CDR2 is SVGEGT. V lost 0 bases to trimming and J lost 4 bases; unmatched junction nucleotides: 4. This CDR3 region has 16 residues.

This clonotype was counted at least ten times. The V gene is TRBV4-1, the J gene TRBJ2-3, with D perhaps matching TRBD1 or TRBD2 (5 bases each). Trimming left V 1 base short and J 2 bases short, with 13 bases between. Germline-derived CDR1 and CDR2 are MGHRA and YSYEKL. This CDR3 spans 16 amino acids. The CDR3 reads CASSQVWGSVTDTQYF. CDR3 bases: TGCGCCAGCAGCCAAGTTTGGGGGTCGGTCACAGATACGCAGTATTTT.

This clonotype was counted only a few times. V gene TRBV5-1 combines with J gene TRBJ2-5; 7 bases agree with TRBD1. CDR3 length equals 15 residues. V was clipped by 4 bases and J by 0 bases; unmatched bases: 6. Germline CDR1 and CDR2: SGHRS and YFSETQ. The CDR3 DNA reads TGCGCCAGCAGCGCCGGACAGGCGTACCAAGAGACCCAGTACTTC. Residues: CASSAGQAYQETQYF.

The rearrangement uses TRBV15 and TRBJ2-7; D call uncertain. Germline V gives CDR1 LNHNV, CDR2 YYDKDF (reference sequence). The CDR3 sequence is 12 residues long. With 5 bases removed from V and 3 bases from J, the gap between germline ends came to 8 bases. This CDR3 is CATSASRYEQYF. CDR3 coding DNA: TGTGCCACCAGCGCGTCCCGCTACGAGCAGTACTTC.

Details on this clonotype: An end of the junction does not agree with germline; a read error may underlie this. The V gene is TRBV20-1, the J gene TRBJ2-4, with D perhaps matching TRBD2 (6 bases). The germline gives CDR1 DFQATT, CDR2 SNEGSKA (reference sequence). The length of the CDR3 is 15 residues. In DNA form, the CDR3 reads TGCAGTGCCAGAGGGGCCCCAACTAGCCAGAACATTCAGTACTTC. This codes for CSARGAPTSQNIQYF.

This clonotype was detected a few times. This sequence joins TRBV7-9 and TRBJ2-5; D unresolved. The CDR3 runs 14 residues. Trimming removed 3 bases at V and 5 bases at J, with 13 bases between. The germline CDR1 and CDR2 sequences are SEHNR and FQNEAQ (reference sequence). The CDR3 protein is CASSLGPRQETQYF. For the CDR3, the DNA is TGTGCCAGCAGCTTGGGTCCGAGGCAGGAGACCCAGTACTTC.

V and J are TRBV4-1 and TRBJ2-1, with a tentative D call TRBD2 (5 bases). Trimming removed 4 bases at V and 0 bases at J, with 13 bases between. Germline loops: CDR1 MGHRA, CDR2 YSYEKL. The CDR3 totals 16 residues. This CDR3 is CASSPFSASSYNEQFF. The CDR3 nucleotides are TGCGCCAGCAGCCCGTTTAGCGCGAGCTCCTACAATGAGCAGTTCTTC.

The chain links TRBV4-3 to TRBJ2-1; TRBD2 aligns across 7 bases. TRBJ2-7 matches the DNA end more closely, so the J call is doubtful. CDR1 LGHNA and CDR2 YSLEER come from the germline V gene. CDR3 length: 15 residues. The CDR3 DNA is TGCGCCAGCAGCCAAGAGTTACTAGCGACGAGCGAGCAGTACTTC. This encodes CASSQELLATSEQYF.

This chain uses TRBV5-4 with TRBJ2-5; D might be TRBD2 (6 bases). CDR3 length: 14 residues. Trimming took 4 bases from V and 1 from J, leaving 11 bases between them. From germline, CDR1 is SGHNT and CDR2 YYREEE (reference sequence). CDR3 sequence (DNA): TGTGCCAGCAGCCCCCGGGACTTCCAAGAGACCCAGTACTTC. Translating gives CASSPRDFQETQYF.

The rearrangement links TRBV7-2 to TRBJ2-1; D not resolved. The V gene's germline CDR1 is SGHTA and CDR2 FQGNSA. The CDR3 runs 13 residues. Deletions cut 6 bases from V and 7 bases from J, with 13 bases between. The DNA of the CDR3 is TGTGCCAGCAGTCTCCTTACCCTAAATGAGCAGTTCTTC. Protein: CASSLLTLNEQFF.

The chain is built from TRBV29-1 and TRBJ1-1; 8 bases align to TRBD1. CDR1 SQVTM and CDR2 ANQGSEA come from the germline V gene. This CDR3 spans 13 amino acids. J gave up 0 bases and V 7 bases, and 4 bases lay outside the gene matches. CDR3 residues: CSGTGFMNTEAFF. CDR3 DNA: TGCAGCGGGACAGGGTTTATGAACACTGAAGCTTTCTTT.

V usage is TRBV7-8 and J usage is TRBJ2-5; 8 positions agree with TRBD1. This CDR3 is built from 15 residues. CDR1 and CDR2 from the germline V gene are SGHVS and FQNEAQ. V was clipped by 4 bases and J by 0 bases; unmatched bases: 4. The CDR3 coding sequence is TGTGCCAGCAGCTCCGGACAGGGCGACCAAGAGACCCAGTACTTC. It yields the protein CASSSGQGDQETQYF.

This clonotype was seen only a few times. The chain carries TRBV20-1 and TRBJ2-7; tentatively, D is TRBD2 (6 bases). The CDR3 is 13 amino acids. CDR1 DFQATT and CDR2 SNEGSKA come from the germline V gene (reference sequence). V lost 7 bases and J 3 bases, leaving 16 bases between the germline ends. CDR3 residues: CSVLAPGGYEQYF. CDR3 nucleotide sequence: TGCAGTGTTCTAGCTCCCGGGGGCTACGAGCAGTACTTC.

The J gene is TRBJ2-5, the V gene TRBV7-2, with D unresolved. The germline V gene has CDR1 SGHTA and CDR2 FQGNSA. Trimming pared 2 bases from V and 9 bases from J, leaving 10 bases between. CDR3 length: 12 residues. CDR3: CASSLTIRAQYF. The CDR3 nucleotides read TGTGCCAGCAGCTTAACGATCCGTGCCCAGTACTTC.

V gene TRBV6-2 or TRBV6-3 combines with J gene TRBJ1-6; weak D call: TRBD1 (5 bases). The V end lost 7 bases, the J end lost 0 bases, and 13 bases lay between the germline ends. CDR1 and CDR2 (germline): MNHEY, SVGEGT. CDR3 length equals 16 residues. CDR3 amino acids: CASTRNRSSYNSPLHF. In DNA form, the CDR3 reads TGTGCCAGCACCAGAAACAGGAGCTCCTATAATTCACCCCTCCACTTT.

This clonotype appeared a single time. The chain uses TRBV28 and TRBJ2-1, with D hard to call. The CDR3 has 14 amino acids. V was cut by 5 bases and J by 10 bases, with 18 bases left in between. Per germline, CDR1 MDHEN and CDR2 SYDVKM. The CDR3: CASSINRVPWEQFF. The CDR3 DNA sequence: TGTGCCAGCAGTATAAACCGGGTCCCCTGGGAGCAGTTCTTC.

J is TRBJ2-3 and V is TRBV12-3 or TRBV12-4, with 9 bases fitting TRBD2. The CDR3 runs 15 residues. The V gene end was trimmed by 3 bases and the J gene end by 3 bases; junction bases not matched to a gene: 4. CDR3 sequence reads: CASSLRAGGTDTQYF. In DNA, the CDR3 is TGTGCCAGCAGTTTGAGGGCGGGGGGGACAGATACGCAGTATTTT.

This clonotype was counted a single time. A much larger clone lies a single base off, so this may be a read error. The genes are TRBV5-5 and TRBJ2-3, with unresolved D. Per the germline V gene, CDR1 is SGHKS and CDR2 is YYEKEE (reference sequence). The CDR3 length is 12 residues. The CDR3 nucleotides are TGTGCCAGCAACTTGGAATTTGATACGCAGTATTTT. Translation: CASNLEFDTQYF.

This clonotype occurred a few times. This chain links TRBV5-1 with TRBJ2-4; the D call may be TRBD1 or TRBD2 (5 bases each). The tail of the sequence fits TRBJ2-7 better, so the J call may be wrong. The CDR3 spans 14 residues. Germline V gives CDR1 SGHRS, CDR2 YFSETQ. The CDR3 sequence is CASSGGPSSYEQYF. CDR3 bases: TGCGCCAGCAGTGGGGGTCCGAGTTCCTACGAGCAGTACTTC.

This clonotype occurred a few times. The V and J genes are TRBV7-9 and TRBJ2-5, with TRBD1 as a possible D gene (6 bases). Germline assignment: CDR1 SEHNR and CDR2 FQNEAQ (reference sequence). This CDR3 contains 17 residues. The V end lost 5 bases, the J end lost 5 bases, and 24 bases lay between the germline ends. CDR3 sequence reads: CASSPDRFVSFSETQYF. CDR3 DNA sequence: TGTGCCAGCAGCCCCGACAGGTTTGTGAGTTTTTCGGAGACCCAGTACTTC. The complete variable domain, with remaining parts taken from reference TRBV7-9 and TRBJ2-5, reads DTGVSQNPRHKITKRGQNVTFRCDPISEHNRLYWYRQTLGQGPEFLTYFQNEAQLEKSRLLSDRFSAERPKGSFSTLEIQRTEQGDSAMYLCASSPDRFVSFSETQYFGPGTRLLVL.

V and J are TRBV10-1 and TRBJ2-7, with 8 bases identical to TRBD1. The ends lost 0 bases at V and 0 bases at J; junction bases unmatched: 7. The germline gives CDR1 WNHNN, CDR2 SYGVQD (reference sequence). CDR3 length: 17 residues. CDR3 DNA: TGCGCCAGCAGTGAGTCTCGTAGGACAGGGAGCTCCTACGAGCAGTACTTC. It yields the protein CASSESRRTGSSYEQYF.

The V gene is TRBV29-1, the J gene TRBJ2-7; TRBD1 agrees at 8 bases. The J segment lost 5 bases and the V segment lost 5 bases, leaving 5 bases of the junction unmatched. The germline V gene has CDR1 SQVTM and CDR2 ANQGSEA. This CDR3 comprises 12 residues. The CDR3 spells CSVYRGANEQYF. The DNA for the CDR3 is TGCAGCGTTTACAGGGGGGCCAACGAGCAGTACTTC.

The gene calls are TRBV28 and TRBJ1-2; no firm D call. This CDR3 region has 11 residues. The V and J ends lost 7 bases and 6 bases respectively, with 9 bases between them. Looked up from germline, CDR1 is MDHEN and CDR2 is SYDVKM. Written as DNA, the CDR3 is TGTGCCAGCACCGCTCGGGATGGCTACACCTTC. Its translation is CASTARDGYTF.

The chain uses TRBV29-1 and TRBJ1-1, with D perhaps TRBD1 (5 bases). The CDR3 is 15 amino acids. The germline CDR1 and CDR2 sequences are SQVTM and ANQGSEA. V was pared by 6 bases and J by 0 bases, with 17 bases between. The CDR3 DNA reads TGCAGCGTGAAGGGAGCCCAGGGCCTGAACACTGAAGCTTTCTTT. This codes for CSVKGAQGLNTEAFF.

Only a few counts were recorded for this clonotype. The chain recombines TRBV11-2 with TRBJ2-5; D uncertain. This CDR3 spans 12 amino acids. Trimming removed 1 base from V and 5 bases from J, with 5 bases in between. In germline, CDR1 is SGHAT, CDR2 FQNNGV. The CDR3: CASSLVAETQYF. CDR3 DNA sequence: TGTGCCAGCAGCTTAGTTGCTGAGACCCAGTACTTC. The whole variable domain, remainder taken from reference TRBV11-2 and TRBJ2-5, is EAGVAQSPRYKIIEKRQSVAFWCNPISGHATLYWYQQILGQGPKLLIQFQNNGVVDDSQLPKDRFSAERLKGVDSTLKIQPAKLEDSAVYLCASSLVAETQYFGPGTRLLVL.

The chain couples TRBV24-1 to TRBJ1-4, with 9 bases identical to TRBD1. Germline V gene lookup returns CDR1 KGHDR and CDR2 SFDVKD. Trimming cost V 4 bases and J 0 bases; bases outside gene matches: 8. The CDR3 totals 18 residues. The CDR3 nucleotides read TGTGCCACCAGTGAAGGACAGGGGCCCGTTGCAACTAATGAAAAACTGTTTTTT. Translating it yields CATSEGQGPVATNEKLFF.

As concerns this clonotype: At one end the junction does not follow the germline gene, possibly because of a read error. This chain connects TRBV2 to TRBJ2-3, with TRBD2 matching 10 bases. In germline, CDR1 is SNHLY, CDR2 FYNNEI. The CDR3 loop spans 15 amino acids. CDR3 loop: CASNPSGGNTDMQYF. The CDR3 DNA reads TGTGCCAGCAATCCTAGCGGGGGCAACACAGATATGCAGTATTTT.

In its sample, this clonotype was seen many times. The chain is built from TRBV29-1 and TRBJ2-7; TRBD2 agrees at 10 bases. CDR3 length: 14 amino acids. The V gene end was trimmed by 6 bases and the J gene end by 3 bases; junction bases not matched to a gene: 8. Germline V lookup: CDR1 SQVTM, CDR2 ANQGSEA. CDR3: CSVQLAGRHYEQYF. In nucleotides, the CDR3 is TGCAGCGTCCAACTAGCGGGACGCCACTACGAGCAGTACTTC.

The rearrangement joins TRBV5-6 to TRBJ2-7; TRBD2 matches at 7 bases. After removal of 5 bases from V and 2 bases from J, the junction contained 10 bases not matched to a gene. CDR3 length: 15 residues. CDR1 is SGHDT and CDR2 is YYEEEE in the germline V gene. CDR3 bases: TGTGCCAGCAGGGGGGGGACTACGACGACCTACGAGCAGTACTTC. Amino acids: CASRGGTTTTYEQYF.

In its sample, this clonotype was seen a few times. The gene calls are TRBV14 and TRBJ2-7; D is undetermined. Germline assignment: CDR1 SGHDN and CDR2 FVKESK. The CDR3 consists of 15 residues. Trimming took 2 bases from V and 2 from J, leaving 13 bases between them. CDR3 sequence: CASSQLSRLTYEQYF. Written as DNA, the CDR3 is TGTGCCAGCAGCCAACTTTCCAGGCTCACCTACGAGCAGTACTTC.

The chain links TRBV7-2 to TRBJ1-1; D gene uncertain. This CDR3 contains 15 residues. V lost 4 bases and J 0 bases, leaving 12 bases between the germline ends. In germline, CDR1 is SGHTA, CDR2 FQGNSA. The CDR3 region has the DNA TGTGCCAGCAGCTCGCGGACGGGAATGAACACTGAAGCTTTCTTT. Translated: CASSSRTGMNTEAFF. The full variable domain, in which reference TRBV7-2 and TRBJ1-1 provide the parts outside the CDR3, is GAGVSQSPSNKVTEKGKDVELRCDPISGHTALYWYRQSLGQGLEFLIYFQGNSAPDKSGLPSDRFSAERTGGSVSTLTIQRTQQEDSAVYLCASSSRTGMNTEAFFGQGTRLTVV.